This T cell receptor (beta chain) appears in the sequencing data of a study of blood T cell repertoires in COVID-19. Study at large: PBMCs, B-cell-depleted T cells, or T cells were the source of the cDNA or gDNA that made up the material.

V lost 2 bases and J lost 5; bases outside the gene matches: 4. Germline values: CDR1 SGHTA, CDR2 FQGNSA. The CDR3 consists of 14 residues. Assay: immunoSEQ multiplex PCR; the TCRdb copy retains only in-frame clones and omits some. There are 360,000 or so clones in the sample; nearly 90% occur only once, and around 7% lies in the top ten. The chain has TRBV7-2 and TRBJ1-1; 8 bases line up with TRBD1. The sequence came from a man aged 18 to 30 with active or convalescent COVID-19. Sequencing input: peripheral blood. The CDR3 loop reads CASSLQGARTEAFF. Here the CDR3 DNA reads TGTGCCAGCAGCTTACAGGGGGCGCGAACTGAAGCTTTCTTT.